This T cell receptor (beta chain) was sequenced in a study of cytomegalovirus exposure and HLA in healthy donors. The CDR3 has 18 amino acids. Germline V gene lookup returns CDR1 SGHDT and CDR2 YYEEEE. Findings and limits, study-wide: Per published reports, the classifier diagnosed cytomegalovirus status with high specificity and sensitivity. Information on immune exposure was restricted to one variable (CMV serostatus).

Of note for this clone: No antigen is known for it.

The PCR employed 60 Vbeta primers together with 13 Jbeta primers. Assay used: immunoSEQ multiplex PCR; TCRdb lists only in-frame clones, some missing. The sample gives 95,000 to 100,000 clones, 60% to 85% of which show up once; less than 11% is in the top ten. Sequenced material: PBMCs. The sequence derives from a man in his fifties in good health and CMV-seronegative. The V call is TRBV5-6, the J call TRBJ2-5; D perhaps matches TRBD1 (6 bases). With the DNA end fitting TRBJ2-7 better, the J assignment may be wrong. CDR3 nucleotide sequence: TGTGCCAGCAGCTTGGCCCTTTACGTTACAGGGAAATCCTACGAGCAGTACTTC. This encodes CASSLALYVTGKSYEQYF.